This T cell receptor beta chain was retrieved from a study of beta chain features in type 1 diabetes. V was pared by 1 base and J by 2 bases, with 12 bases between. Germline values: CDR1 MNHEY, CDR2 SMNVEV (reference sequence). CDR3 size: 15 residues. Study-level findings and limits: The question of HLA type influencing TCRB rearrangement was one that remained unresolved here. A closer apparent resemblance between naive, central memory and Treg TCRB repertoires was seen in patients than in healthy donors.

The entirety of the isolated RNA underwent reverse transcription, so expressed TCRB transcripts were sequenced. The protocol was immunoSEQ multiplex PCR, while the TCRdb copy is restricted to in-frame clones and leaves out a portion. In the table there are 860,000 or so clones, 17% of which are singletons. In the case of this clone: The target antigen is unknown.

This sequence was found in a woman aged 18-29 years in good health. The chain carries TRBV27 and TRBJ2-7, with D perhaps matching TRBD1 (5 bases). The material sequenced was naive CD4+ T cells from blood. The DNA of the CDR3 is TGTGCCAGCAGTTTATTGGCAGGGCTACCCTACGAGCAGTACTTC. This codes for CASSLLAGLPYEQYF.